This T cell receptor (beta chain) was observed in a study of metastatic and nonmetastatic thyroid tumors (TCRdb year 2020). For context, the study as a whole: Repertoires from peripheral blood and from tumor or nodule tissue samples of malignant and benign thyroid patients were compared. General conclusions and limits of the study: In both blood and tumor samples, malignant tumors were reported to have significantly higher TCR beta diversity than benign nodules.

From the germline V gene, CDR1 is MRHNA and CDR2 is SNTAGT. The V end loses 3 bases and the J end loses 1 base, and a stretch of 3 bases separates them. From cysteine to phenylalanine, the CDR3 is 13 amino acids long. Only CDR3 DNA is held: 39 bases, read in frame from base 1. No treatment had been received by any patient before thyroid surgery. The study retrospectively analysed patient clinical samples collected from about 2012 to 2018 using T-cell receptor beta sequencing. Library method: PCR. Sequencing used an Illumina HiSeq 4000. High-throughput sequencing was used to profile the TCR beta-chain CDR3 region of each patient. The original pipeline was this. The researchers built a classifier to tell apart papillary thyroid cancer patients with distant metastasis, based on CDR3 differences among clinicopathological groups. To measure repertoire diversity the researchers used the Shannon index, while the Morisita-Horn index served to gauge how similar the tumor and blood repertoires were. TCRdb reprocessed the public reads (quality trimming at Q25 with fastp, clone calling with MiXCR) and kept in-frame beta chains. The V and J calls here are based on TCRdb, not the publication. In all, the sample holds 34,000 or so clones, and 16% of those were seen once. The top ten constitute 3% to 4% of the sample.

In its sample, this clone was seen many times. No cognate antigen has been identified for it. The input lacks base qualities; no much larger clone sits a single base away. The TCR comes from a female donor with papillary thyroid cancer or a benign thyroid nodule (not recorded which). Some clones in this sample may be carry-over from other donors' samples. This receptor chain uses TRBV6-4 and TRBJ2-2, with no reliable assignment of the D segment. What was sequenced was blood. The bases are TGTGCCAGCAGTGAGGGGAACACCGGGGAGCTGTTTTTT. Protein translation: CASSEGNTGELFF.